This record looks at one T cell receptor (beta chain) sequence and its context. The germline CDR1 and CDR2 sequences are MNHEY and SVGAGI. With 8 bases clipped from V and 4 bases from J, the junction kept 12 bases outside the gene matches. This CDR3 region has 15 residues. The data belong to a study of blood T cell repertoires in COVID-19. Study-wide context: In each case, the material was cDNA or gDNA derived from T cells, B-cell-depleted T cells, or PBMCs.

In the original processing: Amplification of reference gene primers was used by the study to estimate nucleated cell counts. The protocol was immunoSEQ multiplex PCR, while the TCRdb copy is restricted to in-frame clones and leaves out a portion. That table furnishes V, J and clone size, whereas the DNA furnished D and trimming. The sample holds 150,000 to 200,000 clones, around 80% seen once. The sequence came from a man aged 60-69 years with acute or convalescent COVID-19. The sample consisted of peripheral blood. J is TRBJ1-1 and V is TRBV6-5; 8 nucleotides match TRBD1. Here the CDR3 reads CASRRGGQGFTEAFF. The CDR3 DNA reads as TGTGCCAGCCGGAGGGGAGGACAGGGCTTCACTGAAGCTTTCTTT.